The next 13 T cell receptor beta chains were all read from a single sample in a study of T cell responses to AZD1222 COVID-19 vaccine. Libraries were prepared by immunoSEQ multiplex PCR; TCRdb keeps only in-frame clonotypes and omits some of them. The data contain 150,000 to 200,000 clones, 80% to 95% of them singletons. The sequencing here drew on peripheral blood, taken on day 0 of AZD1222 vaccination. All receptors come from an adult in good health.

This rearrangement joins TRBV5-1 to TRBJ1-1; D ambiguous. Trimming pared 0 bases from V and 3 bases from J, leaving 15 bases between. The V gene's germline CDR1 is SGHRS and CDR2 YFSETQ. The CDR3 is made up of 16 amino acids. DNA of the CDR3: TGCGCCAGCAGCTTGGGGCGCCAGGCTGCGGACACTGAAGCTTTCTTT. It encodes CASSLGRQAADTEAFF.

Concerning this clone: Other DNA sequences of this sample code for an identical CDR3. V and J are TRBV5-1 and TRBJ2-2; D gene uncertain. Trimming left V 2 bases short and J 5 bases short, with 7 bases between. The CDR3 covers 13 residues. Germline values: CDR1 SGHRS, CDR2 YFSETQ. Written as DNA, the CDR3 is TGCGCCAGCAGCTTTATGGGAACCGGGGAGCTGTTTTTT. This encodes CASSFMGTGELFF.

The rearrangement uses TRBV11-3 and TRBJ2-2; D gene unclear. CDR3 length: 12 residues. V lost 7 bases to trimming and J lost 8 bases, with 11 bases between them. The germline V gene encodes CDR1 SGHNT and CDR2 YENEEA. The CDR3 reads CASNTLGGELFF. CDR3 DNA sequence: TGTGCCAGCAACACCCTGGGGGGGGAGCTGTTTTTT.

The table lists this clone with a count of one. J is TRBJ2-2 and V is TRBV6-5; D is uncertain. CDR1 and CDR2 (germline): MNHEY, SVGAGI. The germline V and J ends were trimmed by 0 bases and 3 bases, with 11 bases remaining between them. The CDR3 covers 16 residues. CDR3 residues: CASSYSFSRHTGELFF. In nucleotides, the CDR3 is TGTGCCAGCAGTTACTCCTTTAGCCGGCACACCGGGGAGCTGTTTTTT.

The V and J genes are TRBV7-2 and TRBJ2-7; D is perhaps TRBD2 (6 bases). Germline V gene sequence: CDR1 SGHTA, CDR2 FQGNSA. The CDR3 consists of 15 residues. Between the trimmed V and J ends, which lost 5 bases and 0 bases, there was a span of 14 bases. The CDR3 is CASSTSRGSSYEQYF. In DNA, the CDR3 is TGTGCCAGCAGCACTAGTCGGGGGAGCTCCTACGAGCAGTACTTC.

The V and J genes are TRBV5-6 and TRBJ1-1; D may be TRBD1 (5 bases). This CDR3 spans 15 amino acids. From germline, CDR1 is SGHDT and CDR2 YYEEEE. The V and J ends lost 6 bases and 4 bases respectively, with 19 bases between them. CDR3 in DNA: TGTGCCAGCATCCCGAAAGGGGCGCGACGCACTGAAGCTTTCTTT. Amino acid sequence: CASIPKGARRTEAFF. The variable domain in full, with the rest retrieved from reference TRBV5-6 and TRBJ1-1, is DAGVTQSPTHLIKTRGQQVTLRCSPKSGHDTVSWYQQALGQGPQFIFQYYEEEERQRGNFPDRFSGHQFPNYSSELNVNALLLGDSALYLCASIPKGARRTEAFFGQGTRLTVV.

In nucleotides, the CDR3 is TGTGCCAGCAGCCATCCCCACAGGGGGGGCTATAATTCACCCCTCCACTTT. Translation gives CASSHPHRGGYNSPLHF. The V and J genes are TRBV6-2 or TRBV6-3 and TRBJ1-6; the match to TRBD1 covers 8 bases. The trim removed 6 bases at V and 3 bases at J, leaving 10 bases unmatched. From germline, CDR1 is MNHEY and CDR2 SVGEGT. The CDR3 contains 17 residues.

The rearrangement joins TRBV3-1 (or the pseudogene TRBV3-2) to TRBJ1-4, with D maybe TRBD1 (5 bases). Trimming removed 8 bases at V and 7 bases at J, with 17 bases between. The CDR3 spans 14 residues. In germline, CDR1 is LGHDT, CDR2 YNNKEL (reference sequence). The CDR3 loop reads CASGTPGLGEKLFF. DNA for the CDR3: TGTGCCAGCGGAACTCCAGGGCTCGGTGAAAAACTGTTTTTT.

As regards this clone: The sample contains more than one DNA sequence encoding this CDR3. The rearrangement uses TRBV2 and TRBJ2-3; D may be TRBD1 (6 bases). V lost 6 bases to trimming and J lost 3 bases, with 7 bases between them. This CDR3 is 12 amino acids long. CDR1 is SNHLY, CDR2 FYNNEI, per germline. CDR3 coding DNA: TGTGCCAGCAGGAGGGGGACAGATACGCAGTATTTT. The encoded protein is CASRRGTDTQYF.

V is TRBV5-1 and J is TRBJ2-3, with 10 bases fitting TRBD2. Germline V gene sequence: CDR1 SGHRS, CDR2 YFSETQ. V dropped 10 bases and J dropped 1; count of bases not matched to a gene: 9. The CDR3 extends over 15 amino acids. CDR3 residues: CAGTTGTSGTDTQYF. The CDR3, as DNA: TGCGCCGGAACAACCGGGACTAGCGGCACAGATACGCAGTATTTT.

The chain links TRBV7-6 to TRBJ2-3; perhaps TRBD2 as D (6 bases). Germline V gene sequence: CDR1 SGHVS, CDR2 FNYEAQ. The CDR3 loop spans 14 amino acids. Trimming stripped 5 bases from V and 4 bases from J, with 13 bases between. Here the CDR3 DNA reads TGTGCCAGCAGCCCCCAGCGGGTATCAGATACGCAGTATTTT. Its translation: CASSPQRVSDTQYF.

The chain links TRBV19 to TRBJ2-5, with D perhaps matching TRBD1 or TRBD2 (5 bases each). The CDR3 is 13 amino acids. Germline CDR1 is LNHDA and CDR2 is SQIVND (reference sequence). The germline V and J ends were trimmed by 3 bases and 7 bases, with 12 bases remaining between them. In nucleotides, the CDR3 is TGTGCCAGTAGTATGGGACCCCGTCGGACCCAGTACTTC. Its protein is CASSMGPRRTQYF.

The rearrangement links TRBV10-3 to TRBJ2-3; D is uncertain. This CDR3 is built from 12 residues. Germline lookup yields CDR1 ENHRY and CDR2 SYGVKD. V shed 6 bases and J shed 4 bases, with 8 bases lying between them. The CDR3 reads CAISPLADTQYF. In DNA, the CDR3 is TGTGCCATCAGCCCCCTCGCAGATACGCAGTATTTT.